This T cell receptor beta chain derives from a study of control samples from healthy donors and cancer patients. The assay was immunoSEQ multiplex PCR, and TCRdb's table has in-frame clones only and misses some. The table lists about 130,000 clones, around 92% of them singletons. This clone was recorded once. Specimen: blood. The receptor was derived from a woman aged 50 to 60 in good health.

The DNA for the CDR3 is TGTGCCAGCAGTGAGACTTCCGACACCGGGGAGCTGTTTTTT. This codes for CASSETSDTGELFF. The chain recombines TRBV2 with TRBJ2-2; D unresolved. Germline V gives CDR1 SNHLY, CDR2 FYNNEI. The V and J ends lost 3 bases and 3 bases respectively, with 8 bases between them. This CDR3 spans 14 amino acids.